This T cell receptor (beta chain) was obtained from a study of CD8+CD57+ T cells in acquired aplastic anemia. About the study: The DNA of sorted CD4+ and CD8+ cells averaged roughly 3.2 ug.

Using genomic DNA as the template, TCR beta VDJ and CDR3 profiling was carried out. TCRdb analysed the reads with MiXCR anew, one entry per CDR3 protein. Of some 200,000 distinct CDR3 sequences in the sample, under 55% were seen once. An expansion of CD8+CD57+ cells by flow cytometry had been shown in patients chosen for sequencing. Every one of the patients had aplastic anemia (severe, acquired). There are many counts of this clonotype. The clonotype originates from a human donor with aplastic anemia. Source material: sorted CD4+, CD8+, or CD8+CD57+ T cells (not recorded which) from PBMCs.

The CDR3 loop is CASSPPEGTGLKLFF. The CDR3, as DNA: TGTGCCAGCAGCCCTCCGGAAGGGACAGGCCTAAAACTGTTTTTT. The gene calls are TRBV4-2 and TRBJ1-4; TRBD1 matches 8 bases. Trimming removed 4 bases from V and 10 bases from J; junction bases left unmatched: 11. Germline V gives CDR1 LGHNA, CDR2 YNFKEQ. This CDR3 has 15 residues.